A single sample gave rise to the 15 T cell receptor beta chains below, sequenced in a study of blood T cell repertoires in COVID-19. The repertoire was sequenced with immunoSEQ multiplex PCR; TCRdb's copy has only in-frame clones and lacks some. The sample consists of fewer than 350,000 clones, 86% of them appearing once. Input material: peripheral blood. The receptors were gathered from a woman in her 70s with COVID-19, enrolled during active disease.

V gene TRBV12-3 or TRBV12-4 combines with J gene TRBJ2-7; TRBD1 might be the D (5 bases). This CDR3 has 11 residues. V gave up 6 bases and J gave up 6 bases, with 9 bases separating them. The CDR3 region is CASSQGLEQYF. The DNA for the CDR3 is TGTGCCAGCAGCCAGGGTCTCGAGCAGTACTTC.

Details on this clone: The sample holds other DNA sequences that translate to the same CDR3. V gene TRBV30 combines with J gene TRBJ2-2; possibly TRBD2 for D (6 bases). Trimming pared 0 bases from V and 2 bases from J, leaving 7 bases between. CDR1 and CDR2 from the germline V gene are GTSNPN and SVGIG (reference sequence). CDR3 length equals 14 residues. Here the CDR3 reads CAWSVGGNTGELFF. In DNA, the CDR3 is TGTGCCTGGAGTGTCGGGGGAAACACCGGGGAGCTGTTTTTT.

The rearrangement links TRBV6-5 to TRBJ1-4; 8 bases agree with TRBD1. J lost 5 bases, V lost 6 bases, and 5 bases had no gene match. In germline, CDR1 is MNHEY, CDR2 SVGAGI. The CDR3 runs 14 residues. The CDR3 bases are TGTGCCAGCAGGAAGGACAGGGCCAATGAAAAACTGTTTTTT. Its protein product is CASRKDRANEKLFF.

V usage is TRBV5-1 and J usage is TRBJ2-1; perhaps TRBD1 as D (5 bases). Germline V gene data show CDR1 as SGHRS and CDR2 as YFSETQ. The CDR3 is 15 residues long. V lost 4 bases to trimming and J lost 0 bases, with 11 bases between them. The CDR3 nucleotides read TGCGCCAGCAGCACAGCCGACAGCTCCTACAATGAGCAGTTCTTC. As protein: CASSTADSSYNEQFF.

Turning to this clone: Other DNA sequences in the sample encode the same CDR3. The chain combines TRBV30 with TRBJ1-5, with 7 positions matching TRBD1. V lost 0 bases and J lost 5; bases outside the gene matches: 1. Germline V lookup: CDR1 GTSNPN, CDR2 SVGIG (reference sequence). The CDR3 totals 13 residues. This chain's CDR3 is CAWSVQGDQPQHF. CDR3 nucleotides: TGTGCCTGGAGTGTCCAGGGGGATCAGCCCCAGCATTTT.

The J gene is TRBJ1-1, the V gene TRBV7-8; TRBD1 is a possible D gene (5 bases). In germline, CDR1 is SGHVS, CDR2 FQNEAQ. V was pared by 0 bases and J by 10 bases, with 15 bases between. The CDR3 sequence is 14 residues long. CDR3 nucleotide sequence: TGTGCCAGCAGCTTAGCGCTGGGGATAACAGGAGCTTTCTTT. This codes for CASSLALGITGAFF. Variable domain in full (rest from reference TRBV7-8 and TRBJ1-1): GAGVSQSPRYKVAKRGQDVALRCDPISGHVSLFWYQQALGQGPEFLTYFQNEAQLDKSGLPSDRFFAERPEGSVSTLKIQRTQQEDSAVYLCASSLALGITGAFFGQGTRLTVV.

The chain has TRBV6-2 or TRBV6-3 and TRBJ2-2, with 10 bases fitting TRBD2. The CDR3 length is 17 residues. Per the germline V gene, CDR1 is MNHEY and CDR2 is SVGEGT. V dropped 3 bases and J dropped 4; count of bases not matched to a gene: 8. The CDR3 DNA reads TGTGCCAGCAGTTATGTGCCTAGCGGGGGTTTCACCGGGGAGCTGTTTTTT. Protein product: CASSYVPSGGFTGELFF.

This chain's CDR3 is CASSSWRDTQYF. The CDR3 DNA sequence: TGTGCCAGCAGTTCCTGGCGGGATACGCAGTATTTT. The chain carries TRBV14 and TRBJ2-3, with no clear D. Between the trimmed V and J ends, which lost 6 bases and 6 bases, there was a span of 10 bases. Germline assignment: CDR1 SGHDN and CDR2 FVKESK. CDR3 length: 12 residues.

V and J are TRBV5-1 and TRBJ1-2, with no clear D. The germline V gene has CDR1 SGHRS and CDR2 YFSETQ. The CDR3 consists of 15 residues. The V end was cut by 4 bases, the J end by 4 bases, with 17 bases between. Here the CDR3 DNA reads TGCGCCAGCAGCGCGGCGGAGGGCCCGGGCTATGGCTACACCTTC. Its translation is CASSAAEGPGYGYTF.

The rearrangement joins TRBV13 to TRBJ2-6; D is ambiguous. The CDR3 contains 17 residues. Trimming stripped 1 base from V and 2 bases from J, with 12 bases between. Germline V gene lookup returns CDR1 PRHDT and CDR2 FYEKMQ (reference sequence). The CDR3 DNA is TGTGCCAGCAGCTTAGCCGCGGAGTTCGCTGGGGCCAACGTCCTGACTTTC. This gives the protein CASSLAAEFAGANVLTF. The full variable domain, with the rest looked up from reference TRBV13 and TRBJ2-6, is AAGVIQSPRHLIKEKRETATLKCYPIPRHDTVYWYQQGPGQDPQFLISFYEKMQSDKGSIPDRFSAQQFSDYHSELNMSSLELGDSALYFCASSLAAEFAGANVLTFGAGSRLTVL.

The chain couples TRBV2 to TRBJ1-5, with 12 bases aligning to TRBD1. J was trimmed by 4 bases and V by 5 bases; bases with no gene match: 9. In germline, CDR1 is SNHLY, CDR2 FYNNEI. This CDR3 contains 17 residues. The CDR3 spells CASSWDRGLRGNQPQHF. The CDR3 DNA reads as TGTGCCAGCAGTTGGGACAGGGGGCTAAGAGGTAATCAGCCCCAGCATTTT.

As regards this clone: In the same sample, other DNA sequences code for this CDR3. J is TRBJ1-6 and V is TRBV10-3, with 9 bases aligning to TRBD1. The CDR3 sequence is 15 residues long. In germline, CDR1 is ENHRY, CDR2 SYGVKD. J lost 7 bases, V lost 0 bases, and 1 base had no gene match. The CDR3 DNA reads TGTGCCATCAGTGAGTCGACAGGGGGAAATTCACCCCTCCACTTT. It encodes CAISESTGGNSPLHF.

This chain links TRBV6-5 with TRBJ1-1, with a weak D call TRBD1 (6 bases). Trimming shortened V by 6 bases and J by 4 bases, and 12 bases separated the two germline ends. CDR1 is MNHEY, CDR2 SVGAGI, per germline. This CDR3 comprises 13 residues. The CDR3 reads CASRDSGITEAFF. The CDR3 bases are TGTGCCAGCAGGGACAGTGGGATCACTGAAGCTTTCTTT.

The chain recombines TRBV5-1 with TRBJ2-2, with 11 bases aligning to TRBD2. V dropped 5 bases and J dropped 5; count of bases not matched to a gene: 5. Germline CDR1 is SGHRS and CDR2 is YFSETQ. The CDR3 covers 15 residues. The CDR3 loop is CASRSTSGVTGELFF. The CDR3 DNA reads as TGCGCCAGCAGATCGACTAGCGGGGTGACCGGGGAGCTGTTTTTT.

This chain joins TRBV6-5 and TRBJ2-7; 7 positions agree with TRBD2. Germline values: CDR1 MNHEY, CDR2 SVGAGI. This CDR3 is 13 amino acids long. Trimming removed 4 bases from V and 5 bases from J; junction bases left unmatched: 5. Here the CDR3 DNA reads TGTGCCAGCAGTTGGGGGGGGGTGGACGAGCAGTACTTC. Translating it yields CASSWGGVDEQYF.